Detailed here is one T cell receptor (beta chain). TCRdb reanalysed the 5' RACE reads using MiXCR and keeps one entry per CDR3 protein. Of a few hundred thousand distinct CDR3 sequences in the sample, less than 20% were seen once. In germline, CDR1 is MDHEN, CDR2 SYDVKM. Trimming shortened V by 6 bases and J by 3 bases, and 15 bases separated the two germline ends. The CDR3 extends over 16 amino acids. These data are taken from a study of identical twins. V usage is TRBV28 and J usage is TRBJ1-6, with D perhaps matching TRBD1 (6 bases). The sequencing sample was made of naive T cells sorted from blood. The TCR comes from a man aged 50 to 60 in good health. The CDR3 loop is CASRHRAQLYNSPLHF. The CDR3 DNA reads as TGTGCCAGCAGGCACAGGGCGCAACTCTATAATTCACCCCTCCACTTT.